This T cell receptor beta chain appears in the sequencing data of a study of post-analysis software for immune sequencing data. About the research overall: Disease trajectories encompassed relapsing-remitting, secondary progressive and progressive-relapsing multiple sclerosis. Study-level results: Under the F measure, samples that were prepared in one batch clustered strongly together. Among five TRBV segments more frequent in patients than controls were TRBV5-6, TRBV5-1 and TRBV20-1.

On this clonotype itself: Antigen specificity is unknown.

There are 14 residues in the CDR3. The germline V gene encodes CDR1 SGHTA and CDR2 FQGNSA. Unique molecular identifiers had been added to the TCR beta cDNA libraries. TCRdb recomputed calls from the PCR reads with MiXCR, one row per CDR3 protein. The table shows 750,000 to 950,000 distinct CDR3 sequences, with roughly 58% occurring only once. Material: blood. This TCR came from a girl under 18 with multiple sclerosis. V gene TRBV7-2 combines with J gene TRBJ2-5; D not certain. TRBJ2-7 matches the DNA end more closely, so the J call is doubtful. This chain's CDR3 is CASSTHLVLGEQYF. The CDR3 nucleotides are TGTGCCAGCAGCACCCACCTGGTCCTGGGCGAGCAGTACTTC.